In its sample, the clone carrying this TCR beta chain was seen a few times. Its antigen remains unidentified. TCRdb's table, derived via immunoSEQ multiplex PCR, lists solely in-frame clones and lacks some. The table includes roughly 15,000 clones, around 70% detected once. This sample was included in a study of CXCR4 blockade with PD-1 therapy in pancreatic cancer. Study results and caveats: Antigen-specificity overlap of convergent dominant clones remained unconfirmed. Survival did not correlate with tumor clonality, which averaged about 0.14 versus 0.05.

The CDR3 length is 17 residues. CDR1 and CDR2 from the germline V gene are MNHGY and SAAAGT. Between the trimmed V and J ends, which lost 4 bases and 1 base, there was a span of 17 bases. What was sequenced was tumor tissue. The chain is built from TRBV6-8 and TRBJ2-4, with D tentatively TRBD1 or TRBD2 (5 bases each). This sequence was found in a human donor with pancreatic ductal adenocarcinoma. In DNA, the CDR3 is TGTGCCAGCAGTTTATCCTCAGGGAGAGGGGCCAAAAACATTCAGTACTTC. This codes for CASSLSSGRGAKNIQYF.